The 4 T cell receptor beta chains listed next were all sequenced from one sample in a study of shared clonotypes between healthy human individuals. Assay used: immunoSEQ multiplex PCR; TCRdb lists only in-frame clones, some missing. This table has 450,000 to 500,000 clones, 65% to 85% appearing once. Material for sequencing was PBMCs. Receptor source: a woman between 40 and 55 years old in good health. Some clones in this sample may be carry-over from other donors' samples.

The chain has TRBV30 and TRBJ2-2; D gene ambiguous. Germline CDR1 GTSNPN, CDR2 SVGIG (reference sequence). The CDR3 has 12 amino acids. V was trimmed by 7 bases and J by 2 bases, leaving 8 bases between them. CDR3 sequence: CAFLANTGELFF. The CDR3 coding sequence is TGTGCCTTTCTGGCCAACACCGGGGAGCTGTTTTTT. Full variable domain (outside the CDR3, taken from reference TRBV30 and TRBJ2-2): SQTIHQWPATLVQPVGSPLSLECTVEGTSNPNLYWYRQAAGRGLQLLFYSVGIGQISSEVPQNLSASRPQDRQFILSSKKLLLSDSGFYLCAFLANTGELFFGEGSRLTVL.

This clone was detected only once. With a far larger clone one base away, a read error is the likely cause. V gene TRBV10-3 combines with J gene TRBJ2-7; possible D gene TRBD2, 5 bases. There are 12 residues in the CDR3. Germline values: CDR1 ENHRY, CDR2 SYGVKD. The ends were cut back, 4 bases at V and 7 bases at J, with 11 bases in the middle. CDR3 coding DNA: TGTGCCATCAGTGCCAAGGGCGGGGAGCAGTACTTC. Translation gives CAISAKGGEQYF.

V usage is TRBV28 and J usage is TRBJ2-3; D ambiguous. The CDR3 loop spans 15 amino acids. V lost 3 bases and J 0 bases, leaving 10 bases between the germline ends. Germline loops: CDR1 MDHEN, CDR2 SYDVKM. The chain's CDR3 is CASSLNGLSTDTQYF. The DNA of the CDR3 is TGTGCCAGCAGTTTGAACGGTCTAAGCACAGATACGCAGTATTTT. The complete variable domain, with remaining parts taken from reference TRBV28 and TRBJ2-3, reads DVKVTQSSRYLVKRTGEKVFLECVQDMDHENMFWYRQDPGLGLRLIYFSYDVKMKEKGDIPEGYSVSREKKERFSLILESASTNQTSMYLCASSLNGLSTDTQYFGPGTRLTVL.

On this clone itself: A read error is likely here: a far larger clone is one base away. The rearrangement links TRBV10-3 to TRBJ2-7; 7 bases align to TRBD2. This CDR3 has 13 amino acids. The germline V gene has CDR1 ENHRY and CDR2 SYGVKD. Here the CDR3 DNA reads TGTGCCATCAGTGATTTAGCGGGTCATGAGCAGCACTTC. Amino acids: CAISDLAGHEQHF.